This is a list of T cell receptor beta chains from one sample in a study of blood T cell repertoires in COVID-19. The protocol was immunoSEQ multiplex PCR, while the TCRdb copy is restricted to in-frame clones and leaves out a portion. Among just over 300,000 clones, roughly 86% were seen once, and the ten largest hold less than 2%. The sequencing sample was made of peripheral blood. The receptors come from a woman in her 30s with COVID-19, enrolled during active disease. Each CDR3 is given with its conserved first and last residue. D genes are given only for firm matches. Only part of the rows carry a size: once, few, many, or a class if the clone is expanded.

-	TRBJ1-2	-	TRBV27	TGTGCCAGCAGTTTTGAGAGGGACTATGGCTACACCTTC	CASSFERDYGYTF
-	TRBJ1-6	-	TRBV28	TGTGCCAGCAGCTGGAGGGGCACACAGGCCTCCCTTTCACCCCTCCACTTT	CASSWRGTQASLSPLHF
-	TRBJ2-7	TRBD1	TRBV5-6	TGTGCCAGCAGCCCTACTCCCGGGACAGGGTCCTACGAGCAGTACTTC	CASSPTPGTGSYEQYF
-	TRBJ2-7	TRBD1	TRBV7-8	TGTGCCAGCAGCTTGGGGACAGGGGCCTTGAGGGAGCAGTACTTC	CASSLGTGALREQYF
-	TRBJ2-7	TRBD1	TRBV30	TGTGCCTGGAGTACGGGGACAGGGACCTACGAGCAGTACTTC	CAWSTGTGTYEQYF
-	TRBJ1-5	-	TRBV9	TGTGCCAGCAGCGCAGGGTTGGCGGGCAATCAGCCCCAGCATTTT	CASSAGLAGNQPQHF
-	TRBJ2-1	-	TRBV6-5	TGTGCCAGCGGCCTCGGAGGCGGGGTTGAGCAGTTCTTC	CASGLGGGVEQFF
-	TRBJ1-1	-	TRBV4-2	TGTGCCAGCAGCCAGACAAGAATGAACACTGAAGCTTTCTTT	CASSQTRMNTEAFF
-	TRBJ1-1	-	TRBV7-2	TGTGCCAGCAGCTCCATCTTGGGGGGTGAAGCTTTCTTT	CASSSILGGEAFF
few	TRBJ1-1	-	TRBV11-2	TGTGCCAGCAGCCGACATGTGAACACTGAAGCTTTCTTT	CASSRHVNTEAFF
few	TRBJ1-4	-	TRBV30	TGTGCCTGGAGGCCGGGGGGCGTCACAGAAAAACTGTTTTTT	CAWRPGGVTEKLFF
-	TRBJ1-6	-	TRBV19	TGTGCCAGTAGTTCGAGGAGTAATTCACCCCTCCACTTT	CASSSRSNSPLHF
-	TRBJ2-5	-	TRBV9	TGTGCCAGCAGCCCCCTGGCCTCACAGGAGACCCAGTACTTC	CASSPLASQETQYF
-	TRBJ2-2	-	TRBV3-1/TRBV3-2	TGTGCCAGCAGCCAGGGCGGGGCTAACACCGGGGAGCTGTTTTTT	CASSQGGANTGELFF
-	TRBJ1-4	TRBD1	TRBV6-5	TGTGCCAGCAGTTACTCGACAGGGGGCCGGGAAAAACTGTTTTTT	CASSYSTGGREKLFF
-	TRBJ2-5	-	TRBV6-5	TGTGCCAGCAGTTACGGGTCTAGTTTAGAGACCCAGTACTTC	CASSYGSSLETQYF
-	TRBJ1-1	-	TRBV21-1	TGTGCCAGCAGCAAAACCAAGGGACAGGGAGCTTTCTTT	CASSKTKGQGAFF
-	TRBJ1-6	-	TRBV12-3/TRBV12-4	TGTGCCAGCAGCAGAAGTGGTTCACCCCTCCACTTT	CASSRSGSPLHF
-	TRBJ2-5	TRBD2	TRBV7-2	TGTGCCAGCAGCTTAGATCTTGCGGGGGGGTGGAAGACCCAGTACTTC	CASSLDLAGGWKTQYF
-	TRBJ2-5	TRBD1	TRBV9	TGTGCCAGCAGCGTGGGACAGGGCCAAGAGACCCAGTACTTC	CASSVGQGQETQYF
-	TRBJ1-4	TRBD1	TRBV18	TGTGCCAGCTCAGTCGGACAGGGGGGAACATTCGCAGCGGATGAAAAACTGTTTTTT	CASSVGQGGTFAADEKLFF
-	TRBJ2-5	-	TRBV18	TGTGCCAGCTCACCAACCAGGGAAGAGACCCAGTACTTC	CASSPTREETQYF
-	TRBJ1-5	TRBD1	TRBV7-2	TGTGCCAGCAGCTTGACAGGGGGCTATCAGCCCCAGCATTTT	CASSLTGGYQPQHF
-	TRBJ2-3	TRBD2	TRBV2	TGTGCCAGCAGTCTCAGGGCGGGGGGGCGATCGGGCGATACGCAGTATTTT	CASSLRAGGRSGDTQYF
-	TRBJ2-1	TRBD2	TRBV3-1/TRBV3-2	TGTGCCAGCAGAACTAGCGGGGCTTACAATGAGCAGTTCTTC	CASRTSGAYNEQFF
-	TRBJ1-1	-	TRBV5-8	TGTGCCAGCAGCACGCAGGGGAACACTGAAGCTTTCTTT	CASSTQGNTEAFF
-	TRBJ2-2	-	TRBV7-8	TGTGCCAGCAGCGCGTCCATGGCCGGGGAGCTGTTTTTT	CASSASMAGELFF
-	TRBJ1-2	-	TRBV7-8	TGTGCCAGCAGCTTAGAGGGGACTAACTATGGCTACACCTTC	CASSLEGTNYGYTF
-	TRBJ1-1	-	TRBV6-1	TGTGCCAGCAGTGAAGCGTTCCTTCTCACTGAAGCTTTCTTT	CASSEAFLLTEAFF